Below are 22 T cell receptor beta chains sequenced from a single sample in a study of immune heterogeneity within non-small cell lung tumors. It was a multiplex PCR that amplified TCR beta CDR3, with 32 V and 13 J primers. TCRdb re-derived calls from the multiplex PCR reads in MiXCR, one entry per CDR3 protein. Of about 21,000 distinct CDR3 sequences in the sample, around 28% are singletons; the top ten hold around 4%. The template for each sample was about 660 ng of genomic DNA, which had been extracted from bulk tumor tissue. The authors collected several far-apart biopsies from each primary tumor during surgery. Curative operations were performed on patients who had untreated, newly diagnosed non-small cell lung cancer. The sequencing input was lung tumor tissue. The receptors here all came from a middle-aged man with non-small cell lung cancer.

The rearrangement uses TRBV5-1 and TRBJ2-5, with 8 bases matching TRBD2. V gave up 4 bases and J gave up 5 bases; unmatched junction bases: 7. This CDR3 is built from 14 residues. CDR1 and CDR2 (germline): SGHRS, YFSETQ. The CDR3 loop reads CASSPGRASETQYF. The CDR3, as DNA: TGCGCCAGCAGCCCCGGGAGGGCCTCGGAGACCCAGTACTTC.

Many counts were recorded for this clonotype. The gene calls are TRBV15 and TRBJ2-7, with D possibly TRBD2 on 6 matching bases. V lost 8 bases and J 6 bases, leaving 14 bases between the germline ends. The CDR3 loop spans 12 amino acids. Per germline, CDR1 LNHNV and CDR2 YYDKDF (reference sequence). CDR3 DNA: TGTGCCACCCACGGTTGGGGAGGCGAGCAGTACTTC. This codes for CATHGWGGEQYF.

This clonotype was picked up many times. The gene calls are TRBV10-3 and TRBJ1-2; 10 bases line up with TRBD1. The germline V gene encodes CDR1 ENHRY and CDR2 SYGVKD. Losses at the gene ends were 10 bases for V and 8 bases for J; bases not matched to a gene: 13. This CDR3 is 14 amino acids long. This chain's CDR3 is CASRTGTGDWGYTF. CDR3 bases: TGTGCCAGCCGGACCGGGACAGGGGACTGGGGCTACACCTTC.

The V gene is TRBV12-3 or TRBV12-4, the J gene TRBJ2-1; 9 positions match TRBD1. CDR3 size: 17 residues. Trimming at V came to 4 bases and at J to 0 bases, leaving 7 bases not matched to a gene. DNA for the CDR3: TGTGCCAGCAGTTCCTGGACAGGGGCTAGCTCCTACAATGAGCAGTTCTTC. Protein: CASSSWTGASSYNEQFF.

The rearrangement joins TRBV6-4 to TRBJ2-3, with 11 bases identical to TRBD2. Germline CDR1 and CDR2: MRHNA and SNTAGT. The CDR3 loop spans 15 amino acids. The trim removed 2 bases at V and 3 bases at J, leaving 1 base unmatched. Here the CDR3 reads CASSDLAGGTDTQYF. The CDR3 DNA reads TGTGCCAGCAGTGACCTAGCGGGAGGAACAGATACGCAGTATTTT.

As regards this clonotype: A much larger clone differs by one base, so this may be a read error. The V call is TRBV12-3 or TRBV12-4, the J call TRBJ1-1; D is ambiguous. The CDR3 extends over 11 amino acids. CDR3 sequence reads: CASILAVEAFF. DNA for the CDR3: TGTGCCAGCATTTTAGCGGTTGAAGCTTTCTTT.

This clonotype was detected only a few times. This chain connects TRBV11-2 to TRBJ2-4; D possibly uses TRBD1 or TRBD2 (5 bases each). CDR1 is SGHAT and CDR2 is FQNNGV in the germline V gene. V was shortened by 1 base and J by 0 bases, with 7 bases between the two germline ends. The CDR3 has 15 amino acids. CDR3 sequence reads: CASSLGGIAKNIQYF. Written as DNA, the CDR3 is TGTGCCAGCAGCTTAGGGGGGATAGCCAAAAACATTCAGTACTTC.

This clonotype was recorded many times. The V gene is TRBV20-1, the J gene TRBJ2-7; TRBD2 matches at 7 bases. CDR3 length: 13 amino acids. Trimming cost V 6 bases and J 5 bases; bases outside gene matches: 10. Germline loops: CDR1 DFQATT, CDR2 SNEGSKA (reference sequence). CDR3 protein: CSAPRAGVDEQYF. The DNA for the CDR3 is TGCAGTGCCCCCCGTGCGGGAGTCGACGAGCAGTACTTC.

The rearrangement joins TRBV2 to TRBJ2-3; D is undetermined. The germline V and J ends were trimmed by 7 bases and 1 base, with 15 bases remaining between them. CDR1 and CDR2 (germline): SNHLY, FYNNEI. The CDR3 runs 15 residues. CDR3 sequence reads: CASTKQRQGTDTQYF. CDR3 nucleotides: TGTGCCAGCACCAAGCAAAGGCAAGGCACAGATACGCAGTATTTT.

Note on this clonotype: It may be a read error: a sequence one base away is much more abundant. The J gene is TRBJ2-7, the V gene TRBV20-1; 7 nucleotides line up with TRBD1. The germline V gene has CDR1 DFQATT and CDR2 SNEGSKA (reference sequence). This CDR3 comprises 15 residues. CDR3 sequence reads: CSAGTDQRGYDEEYF. As DNA, the CDR3 is TGCAGTGCAGGGACAGACCAACGGGGATACGACGAGGAGTACTTC.

There are many counts of this clonotype. The V gene is TRBV20-1, the J gene TRBJ1-4; D remains unclear. Trimming pared 5 bases from V and 12 bases from J, leaving 13 bases between. This CDR3 is 11 amino acids long. CDR1 and CDR2 (germline): DFQATT, SNEGSKA (reference sequence). CDR3 residues: CSAVDEGELFF. As DNA, the CDR3 is TGCAGTGCTGTCGATGAAGGCGAACTGTTTTTT.

A note on this clonotype: A much bigger clone sits one base away, suggesting this may be a read error. J is TRBJ1-2 and V is TRBV10-3; TRBD1 matches 10 bases. With 10 bases clipped from V and 10 bases from J, the junction kept 15 bases outside the gene matches. The germline V gene has CDR1 ENHRY and CDR2 SYGVKD. The CDR3 is made up of 14 amino acids. CDR3 protein: CASRTGTGDWVYTF. CDR3 nucleotides: TGTGCCAGCCGGACCGGGACAGGGGACTGGGTCTACACCTTC.

This clonotype was counted at least ten times. The J gene is TRBJ2-7, the V gene TRBV12-3 or TRBV12-4, with D perhaps TRBD2 (5 bases). The CDR3 has 14 amino acids. V shed 4 bases and J shed 3 bases, with 13 bases lying between them. Here the CDR3 DNA reads TGTGCCAGCAGTTGGGAGACCAAGTTCTACGAGCAGTACTTC. It encodes CASSWETKFYEQYF.

V gene TRBV9 combines with J gene TRBJ2-1, with D unresolved. V lost 0 bases and J lost 14, with 15 bases in between. Germline CDR1 reads SGDLS; CDR2 reads YYNGEE. The length of the CDR3 is 13 residues. The CDR3 protein is CASSVGSHPEKFF. The CDR3, as DNA: TGTGCCAGCAGCGTAGGAAGTCACCCCGAGAAGTTCTTC. Complete variable domain (other parts from reference TRBV9 and TRBJ2-1): DSGVTQTPKHLITATGQRVTLRCSPRSGDLSVYWYQQSLDQGLQFLIQYYNGEERAKGNILERFSAQQFPDLHSELNLSSLELGDSALYFCASSVGSHPEKFFGPGTRLTVL.

This clonotype is labeled as medium-sized. The rearrangement links TRBV27 to TRBJ2-7; D assignment may be TRBD1 or TRBD2 (5 bases each). There are 16 residues in the CDR3. V was cut by 0 bases and J by 0 bases, with 12 bases left in between. The germline gives CDR1 MNHEY, CDR2 SMNVEV (reference sequence). The CDR3 sequence is CASSLSSGTSSYEQYF. The CDR3 DNA follows: TGTGCCAGCAGTTTATCGTCCGGGACGAGCTCCTACGAGCAGTACTTC.

This sequence joins TRBV7-9 and TRBJ2-1; 8 bases agree with TRBD2. Unmatched junction bases numbered 7, after V lost 9 bases and J lost 3 bases. The CDR3 has 14 residues. Germline loops: CDR1 SEHNR, CDR2 FQNEAQ (reference sequence). CDR3 nucleotides: TGTGCCAGTTCCTTAGCGGGAAGCTACAATGAGCAGTTCTTC. Translation gives CASSLAGSYNEQFF.

This clonotype was seen many times. The chain carries TRBV24-1 and TRBJ1-2, with TRBD1 identical over 10 bases. Germline-derived CDR1 and CDR2 are KGHDR and SFDVKD. The CDR3 loop spans 16 amino acids. Trimming at V came to 2 bases and at J to 2 bases, leaving 4 bases not matched to a gene. For the CDR3, the DNA is TGTGCCACCAGTGATTCGCCGGGACAGGGGAACTATGGCTACACCTTC. Amino acids: CATSDSPGQGNYGYTF.

The chain recombines TRBV6-9 with TRBJ1-5; D remains unclear. CDR3 size: 14 residues. Germline V gives CDR1 MNHGY, CDR2 SVAAGI. Trimming took 7 bases from V and 0 from J, leaving 10 bases between them. The CDR3: CASIRCYSNQPQHF. As DNA, the CDR3 is TGTGCCAGCATTAGATGCTATAGCAATCAGCCCCAGCATTTT.

The chain employs TRBV9 and TRBJ2-6; the D gene could be TRBD1 or TRBD2 (5 bases each). Germline V gives CDR1 SGDLS, CDR2 YYNGEE. The ends were cut back, 0 bases at V and 1 base at J, with 5 bases in the middle. The CDR3 covers 15 residues. The CDR3 protein is CASSVGGSGANVLTF. The CDR3 coding sequence is TGTGCCAGCAGCGTAGGGGGGTCTGGGGCCAACGTCCTGACTTTC.

This chain connects TRBV25-1 to TRBJ2-5; D is unresolved. Germline lookup yields CDR1 MGHDK and CDR2 SYGVNS. The V end lost 3 bases, the J end lost 2 bases, and 10 bases lay between the germline ends. The CDR3 length is 14 residues. CDR3 protein: CASSDPGRQETQYF. The CDR3 DNA sequence: TGTGCCAGCAGTGACCCGGGCAGACAAGAGACCCAGTACTTC.

To note about this clonotype: This may arise from a read error, as a much more abundant clone is one base away. The rearrangement uses TRBV9 and TRBJ2-1; 13 positions match TRBD2. J gave up 15 bases and V 3 bases, and 9 bases lay outside the gene matches. The V gene's germline CDR1 is SGDLS and CDR2 YYNGEE. This CDR3 is 14 amino acids long. The CDR3: CASSERTSGSPPFF. DNA for the CDR3: TGTGCCAGCAGCGAGAGGACTAGCGGGAGTCCTCCGTTCTTC.

Many counts were recorded for this clonotype. The J gene is TRBJ2-7, the V gene TRBV4-3; 10 positions match TRBD2. Germline V lookup: CDR1 LGHNA, CDR2 YSLEER. This CDR3 comprises 17 residues. Losses at the gene ends were 0 bases for V and 6 bases for J; bases not matched to a gene: 11. CDR3 coding DNA: TGCGCCAGCAGCCAAGATCTGTCCAGCGGGAGGGCGGGCGAGCAGTACTTC. It yields the protein CASSQDLSSGRAGEQYF.